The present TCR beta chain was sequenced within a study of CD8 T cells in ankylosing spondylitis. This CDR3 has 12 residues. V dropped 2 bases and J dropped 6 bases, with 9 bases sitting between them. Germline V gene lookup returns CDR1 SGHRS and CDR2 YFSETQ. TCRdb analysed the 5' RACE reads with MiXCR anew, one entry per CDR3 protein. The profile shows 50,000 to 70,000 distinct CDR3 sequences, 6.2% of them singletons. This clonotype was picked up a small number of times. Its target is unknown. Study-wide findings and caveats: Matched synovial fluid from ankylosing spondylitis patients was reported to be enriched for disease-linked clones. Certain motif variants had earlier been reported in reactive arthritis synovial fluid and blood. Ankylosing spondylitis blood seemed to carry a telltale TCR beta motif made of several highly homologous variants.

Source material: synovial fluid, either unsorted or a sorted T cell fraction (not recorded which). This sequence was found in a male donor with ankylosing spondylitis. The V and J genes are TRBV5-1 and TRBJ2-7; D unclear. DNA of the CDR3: TGCGCCAGCAGCTTCAACTCCCTCGAGCAGTACTTC. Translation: CASSFNSLEQYF.